Following are 10 T cell receptor beta chains from one sample sequenced in a study of blood T cell repertoires in COVID-19. Libraries were prepared by immunoSEQ multiplex PCR; TCRdb keeps only in-frame clonotypes and omits some of them. The sample has around 130,000 clones, approximately 85% seen once. Material for sequencing was peripheral blood. The receptors here all came from a man aged 45-60 years with acute or convalescent COVID-19.

This clone was seen only a few times. This chain connects TRBV30 to TRBJ1-2; unclear D gene. Deletions cut 0 bases from V and 4 bases from J, with 12 bases between. CDR3 size: 14 residues. The V gene's germline CDR1 is GTSNPN and CDR2 SVGIG (reference sequence). CDR3 nucleotide sequence: TGTGCCTGGAGTGTCTCGTCTTACGGCTATGGCTACACCTTC. Protein: CAWSVSSYGYGYTF. The full variable domain, with the rest looked up from reference TRBV30 and TRBJ1-2, is SQTIHQWPATLVQPVGSPLSLECTVEGTSNPNLYWYRQAAGRGLQLLFYSVGIGQISSEVPQNLSASRPQDRQFILSSKKLLLSDSGFYLCAWSVSSYGYGYTFGSGTRLTVV.

This rearrangement joins TRBV30 to TRBJ1-6; D gene ambiguous. V shed 0 bases and J shed 6 bases, with 6 bases lying between them. Germline CDR1 reads GTSNPN; CDR2 reads SVGIG (reference sequence). The CDR3 sequence is 13 residues long. CDR3 sequence: CAWSVGGNSPLHF. The CDR3 nucleotides are TGTGCCTGGAGTGTAGGCGGTAATTCACCCCTCCACTTT.

The chain joins TRBV2 to TRBJ1-2; D is unresolved. The V end lost 1 base, the J end lost 5 bases, and 17 bases lay between the germline ends. Germline CDR1 is SNHLY and CDR2 is FYNNEI. This CDR3 has 16 amino acids. The CDR3 loop reads CASSEVGSFTVYGYTF. DNA for the CDR3: TGTGCCAGCAGTGAAGTCGGGTCCTTTACGGTTTATGGCTACACCTTC.

V usage is TRBV19 and J usage is TRBJ1-2; tentative D call: TRBD1 (5 bases). Trimming removed 5 bases from V and 4 bases from J, with 14 bases in between. There are 14 residues in the CDR3. Per the germline V gene, CDR1 is LNHDA and CDR2 is SQIVND (reference sequence). The CDR3 DNA reads as TGTGCCAGTAGTCTGGCACTCGGGGGCTATGGCTACACCTTC. This gives the protein CASSLALGGYGYTF.

The genes are TRBV7-9 and TRBJ1-4; the match to TRBD1 covers 7 bases. This CDR3 is 16 amino acids long. The V and J ends lost 4 bases and 7 bases, in that order; junction bases with no gene match: 12. Per the germline V gene, CDR1 is SEHNR and CDR2 is FQNEAQ (reference sequence). This chain's CDR3 is CASSSIPGGTGEKLFF. In DNA, the CDR3 is TGTGCCAGCAGCTCGATACCAGGGGGGACGGGTGAAAAACTGTTTTTT.

This clone was seen a few times. An end of the junction does not agree with germline; a read error may underlie this. This sequence joins TRBV7-9 and TRBJ2-1; a weak D match, TRBD2 (5 bases). Germline CDR1 is SEHNR and CDR2 is FQNEAQ (reference sequence). The CDR3 totals 12 residues. CDR3 protein: CASSFDYKEQFF. DNA for the CDR3: TGTGCCAGCAGCTTCGACTACAAGGAGCAGTTCTTC.

The rearrangement links TRBV7-9 to TRBJ1-5; no definite D call. Deletions cut 6 bases from V and 4 bases from J, with 16 bases between. Germline V gene sequence: CDR1 SEHNR, CDR2 FQNEAQ (reference sequence). CDR3 length: 15 residues. The CDR3 sequence is CASRPGPFGNQPQHF. The CDR3 coding sequence is TGTGCCAGCAGGCCGGGTCCCTTCGGTAATCAGCCCCAGCATTTT. Full variable domain (outside the CDR3, taken from reference TRBV7-9 and TRBJ1-5): DTGVSQNPRHKITKRGQNVTFRCDPISEHNRLYWYRQTLGQGPEFLTYFQNEAQLEKSRLLSDRFSAERPKGSFSTLEIQRTEQGDSAMYLCASRPGPFGNQPQHFGDGTRLSIL.

The chain recombines TRBV3-1 (or the pseudogene TRBV3-2) with TRBJ2-3, with 7 bases matching TRBD2. With V trimmed by 5 bases and J by 1 base, 9 bases remained unmatched. This CDR3 spans 16 amino acids. Germline assignment: CDR1 LGHDT and CDR2 YNNKEL (reference sequence). The CDR3: CASSAGVGGGTDTQYF. In DNA, the CDR3 is TGTGCCAGCAGCGCGGGTGTGGGGGGGGGCACAGATACGCAGTATTTT.

This clone came up many times. The CDR3 DNA reads TGCGCCAGCAGCATCCGGGACAGTACCTACGAGCAGTACTTC. This codes for CASSIRDSTYEQYF. The chain combines TRBV5-1 with TRBJ2-7; 7 positions agree with TRBD1. CDR1 is SGHRS and CDR2 is YFSETQ in the germline V gene. Germline trimming cut 4 bases from V and 2 bases from J; bases unmatched to any gene: 6. The CDR3 loop spans 14 amino acids. Full variable domain (remainder filled in from reference TRBV5-1 and TRBJ2-7): KAGVTQTPRYLIKTRGQQVTLSCSPISGHRSVSWYQQTPGQGLQFLFEYFSETQRNKGNFPGRFSGRQFSNSRSEMNVSTLELGDSALYLCASSIRDSTYEQYFGPGTRLTVT.

The V gene is TRBV3-1 (or the pseudogene TRBV3-2), the J gene TRBJ2-7; 7 bases line up with TRBD2. The CDR3 consists of 14 residues. The germline V gene encodes CDR1 LGHDT and CDR2 YNNKEL (reference sequence). V trimming: 1 base; J trimming: 3 bases; junction bases outside the gene matches: 3. CDR3 nucleotides: TGTGCCAGCAGCCAAGGTCGGGGGGACTACGAGCAGTACTTC. It encodes CASSQGRGDYEQYF.